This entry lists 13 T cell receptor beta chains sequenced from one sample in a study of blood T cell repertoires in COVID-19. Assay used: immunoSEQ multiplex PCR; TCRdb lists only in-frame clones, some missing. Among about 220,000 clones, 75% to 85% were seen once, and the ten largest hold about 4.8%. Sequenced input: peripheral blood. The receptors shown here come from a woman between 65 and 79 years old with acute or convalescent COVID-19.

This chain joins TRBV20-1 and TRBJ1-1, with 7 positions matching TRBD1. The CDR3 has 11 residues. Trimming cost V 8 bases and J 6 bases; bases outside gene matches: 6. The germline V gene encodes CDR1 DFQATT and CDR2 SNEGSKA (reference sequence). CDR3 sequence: CSFRGAAEAFF. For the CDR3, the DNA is TGCAGTTTCAGGGGGGCCGCTGAAGCTTTCTTT.

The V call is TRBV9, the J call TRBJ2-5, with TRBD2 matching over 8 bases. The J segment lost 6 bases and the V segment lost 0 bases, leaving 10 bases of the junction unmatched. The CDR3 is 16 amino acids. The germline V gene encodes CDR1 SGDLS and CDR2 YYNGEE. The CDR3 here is CASSVGSLADGKTQYF. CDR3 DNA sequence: TGTGCCAGCAGCGTAGGTTCACTAGCGGACGGAAAGACCCAGTACTTC. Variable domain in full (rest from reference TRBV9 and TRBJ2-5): DSGVTQTPKHLITATGQRVTLRCSPRSGDLSVYWYQQSLDQGLQFLIQYYNGEERAKGNILERFSAQQFPDLHSELNLSSLELGDSALYFCASSVGSLADGKTQYFGPGTRLLVL.

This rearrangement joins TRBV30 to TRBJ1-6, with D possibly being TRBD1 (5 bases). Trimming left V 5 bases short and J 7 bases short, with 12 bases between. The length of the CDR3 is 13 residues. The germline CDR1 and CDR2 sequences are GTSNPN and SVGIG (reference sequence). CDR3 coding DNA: TGTGCCTGGGAGACAGAACCAAATTCACCCCTCCACTTT. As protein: CAWETEPNSPLHF.

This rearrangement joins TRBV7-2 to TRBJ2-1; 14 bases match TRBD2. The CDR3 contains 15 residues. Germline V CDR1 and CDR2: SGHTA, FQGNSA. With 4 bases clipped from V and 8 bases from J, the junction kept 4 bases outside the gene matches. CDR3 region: CASSWTSGGSDEQFF. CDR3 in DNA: TGTGCCAGCAGCTGGACTAGCGGGGGGTCCGATGAGCAGTTCTTC.

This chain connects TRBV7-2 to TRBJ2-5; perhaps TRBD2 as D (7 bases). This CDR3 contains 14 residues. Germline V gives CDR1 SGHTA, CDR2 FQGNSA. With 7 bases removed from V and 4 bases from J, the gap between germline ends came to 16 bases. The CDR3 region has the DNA TGTGCCAGCACCCTAGGGGGGGTAGGAGAGACCCAGTACTTC. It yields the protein CASTLGGVGETQYF.

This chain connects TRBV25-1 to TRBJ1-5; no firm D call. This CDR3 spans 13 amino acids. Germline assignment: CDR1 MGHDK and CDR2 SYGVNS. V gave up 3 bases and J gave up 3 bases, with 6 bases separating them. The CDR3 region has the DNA TGTGCCAGCAGTGACGCTAACAATCAGCCCCAGCATTTT. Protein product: CASSDANNQPQHF.

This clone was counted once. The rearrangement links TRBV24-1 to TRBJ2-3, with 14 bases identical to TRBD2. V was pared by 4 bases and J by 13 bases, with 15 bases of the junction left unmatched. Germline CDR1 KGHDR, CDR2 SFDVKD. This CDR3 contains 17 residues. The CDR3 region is CATSDANAGLAGDEEYF. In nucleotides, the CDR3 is TGTGCCACCAGTGACGCTAACGCGGGACTAGCGGGGGATGAGGAGTATTTT.

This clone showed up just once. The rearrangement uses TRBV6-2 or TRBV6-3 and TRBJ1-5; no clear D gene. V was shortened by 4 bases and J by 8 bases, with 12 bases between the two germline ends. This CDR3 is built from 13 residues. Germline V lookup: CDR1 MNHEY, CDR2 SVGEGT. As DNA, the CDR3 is TGTGCCAGCAGTTCCGTCCCCGTTGAGCCCCAGCATTTT. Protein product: CASSSVPVEPQHF.

The CDR3 reads CASSLDDPRTGGNYGYTF. Here the CDR3 DNA reads TGTGCCAGCAGCTTAGATGATCCTCGGACAGGGGGTAACTATGGCTACACCTTC. The chain combines TRBV7-9 with TRBJ1-2; 10 bases map to TRBD1. This CDR3 has 18 amino acids. Germline-derived CDR1 and CDR2 are SEHNR and FQNEAQ (reference sequence). V shed 1 base, J shed 1 base, and the junction held 9 bases outside the gene matches.

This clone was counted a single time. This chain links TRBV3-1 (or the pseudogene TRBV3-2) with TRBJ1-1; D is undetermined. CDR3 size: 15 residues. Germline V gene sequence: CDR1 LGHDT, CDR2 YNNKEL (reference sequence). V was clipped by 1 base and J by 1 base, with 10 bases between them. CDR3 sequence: CASSQAQVTNTEAFF. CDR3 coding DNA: TGTGCCAGCAGCCAAGCGCAGGTAACGAACACTGAAGCTTTCTTT.

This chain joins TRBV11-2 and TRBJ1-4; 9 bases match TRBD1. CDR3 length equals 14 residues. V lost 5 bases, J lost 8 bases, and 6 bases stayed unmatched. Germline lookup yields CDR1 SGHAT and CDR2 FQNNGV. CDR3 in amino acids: CASSPGQGREKLFF. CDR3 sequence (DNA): TGTGCCAGCAGCCCGGGACAGGGAAGGGAAAAACTGTTTTTT.

CDR3 coding DNA: TGTGCCAGCAGCACGCAAGGCACAGCTAATGAAAAACTGTTTTTT. Protein: CASSTQGTANEKLFF. The V call is TRBV7-9, the J call TRBJ1-4; no firm D call. CDR1 and CDR2 from the germline V gene are SEHNR and FQNEAQ (reference sequence). The germline V and J ends were trimmed by 5 bases and 3 bases, with 13 bases remaining between them. This CDR3 has 15 amino acids.

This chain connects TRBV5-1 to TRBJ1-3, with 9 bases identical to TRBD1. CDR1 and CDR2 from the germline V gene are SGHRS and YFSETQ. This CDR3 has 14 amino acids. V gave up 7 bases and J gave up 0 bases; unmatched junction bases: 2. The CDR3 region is CASGQGNSGNTIYF. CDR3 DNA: TGCGCCAGCGGACAGGGGAACTCTGGAAACACCATATATTTT.